The rows below give T cell receptor beta chains drawn from one sample of a study of blood T cell repertoires in COVID-19. Assay: immunoSEQ multiplex PCR; the TCRdb copy retains only in-frame clones and omits some. The profile shows 150,000 to 200,000 clones, about 90% of them singletons. The sequenced sample consisted of PBMCs or T cells enriched from blood (not recorded which). These receptors were collected from a human donor with acute COVID-19. The donor label of this sample is uncertain. The CDR3 runs from the conserved cysteine through the conserved F or W. The order of the fields is J gene, clone size, V gene, D gene, CDR3 DNA, CDR3 protein. The D gene is left open where the match is weak. Part of the rows lack a size; the others show once, few, many or a class for expanded clones.

TRBJ2-5,-,TRBV24-1,-,TGTGCCACCAGTGATCGACAGCTCCAAGAGACCCAGTACTTC,CATSDRQLQETQYF
TRBJ1-2,-,TRBV6-5,-,TGTGCCAGCAGTTACCTTTCTGGGCAGGGCCATGGCTACACCTTC,CASSYLSGQGHGYTF
TRBJ2-2,-,TRBV4-3,TRBD2,TGCGCCAGCAGCCAGCGGGGGGGCACCGGGGAGCTGTTTTTT,CASSQRGGTGELFF
TRBJ2-2,-,TRBV7-9,TRBD2,TGTGCCAGCAGCCCACGTCGGGAGGCCGGGGAGCTGTTTTTT,CASSPRREAGELFF
TRBJ2-3,-,TRBV10-2,TRBD2,TGCGCCAGCAGACTCACTAGCGGGGGGTACACAGATACGCAGTATTTT,CASRLTSGGYTDTQYF
TRBJ1-1,-,TRBV19,-,TGTGCCAGTAGTCCCAGACCGGGGGGGGCCGGACCTTTCTTT,CASSPRPGGAGPFF
TRBJ2-3,-,TRBV7-6,-,TGTGCCAGCAGCTTAGCGCGGAGCAGAACAGATACGCAGTATTTT,CASSLARSRTDTQYF
TRBJ2-7,-,TRBV2,-,TGTGCCAGCCCTTCGGTAGGGGTGCCCATTTACGAGCAGTACTTC,CASPSVGVPIYEQYF
TRBJ1-1,-,TRBV29-1,TRBD1,TGCAGCGCAATTCCGGGACAGGACACTGAAGCTTTCTTT,CSAIPGQDTEAFF
TRBJ1-5,few,TRBV5-5,TRBD1,TGTGCCAGCAGCTTCTACGGGACAGGGGAGCAGCCCCAGCATTTT,CASSFYGTGEQPQHF
TRBJ2-1,-,TRBV30,TRBD1,TGTGCCGCGAGCACAGGGGTGAGCTCCTACAATGAGCAGTTCTTC,CAASTGVSSYNEQFF
TRBJ2-2,-,TRBV19,-,TGTGCCAGTAGTATAGTTACAGGGAGGGCCGGGGAGCTGTTTTTT,CASSIVTGRAGELFF
TRBJ2-3,-,TRBV10-3,TRBD2,TGTGCCATCAAGACTAGCGGGGAAGAGGCTACGCAGTATTTT,CAIKTSGEEATQYF
TRBJ1-5,many,TRBV5-1,-,TGCGCCAGCAGCTTGGAGGGGCTTCAGCCCCAGCATTTT,CASSLEGLQPQHF
TRBJ2-5,-,TRBV19,-,TGTGCCAGTAGTATAGACAGGGTGGGAGAGACCCAGTACTTC,CASSIDRVGETQYF
TRBJ2-7,-,TRBV9,-,TGTGCCAGCAGCGTAGAGGCGGGACCTTCCTACGAGCAGTACTTC,CASSVEAGPSYEQYF
TRBJ1-4,-,TRBV19,TRBD1,TGTGCCAGTAGTAAGGACAGGGGAAGACACTCTGCAACTAATGAAAAACTGTTTTTT,CASSKDRGRHSATNEKLFF
TRBJ1-2,-,TRBV6-5,-,TGTGCCAGCAGTTACGCAGGGCAGGATGGCTACACCTTC,CASSYAGQDGYTF
TRBJ1-6,-,TRBV6-2/TRBV6-3,-,TGTGCCAGCAGTCCGGACAGAGCCCCTTATTCACCCCTCCACTTT,CASSPDRAPYSPLHF
TRBJ2-1,-,TRBV11-3,TRBD2,TGTGCCAGCAGCTCCCTAGCGGACCGGCAGTTCTTC,CASSSLADRQFF
TRBJ2-5,-,TRBV2,TRBD2,TGTGCCAGCAGTGCACAGCGGGGGATCTACAAGACCCAGTACTTC,CASSAQRGIYKTQYF
TRBJ2-1,-,TRBV2,TRBD1,TGTGCCAGCAGTCGGGACAGGGTGATGCCTGAGCAGTTCTTC,CASSRDRVMPEQFF
TRBJ1-1,-,TRBV27,-,TGTGCCAGCAGTCCGCGGGGGGGAATCCCTGAAGCTTTCTTT,CASSPRGGIPEAFF
TRBJ2-1,-,TRBV3-1/TRBV3-2,TRBD2,TGTGCCAGCAGCCCGCCCGGGCAGCGGGGGGACGGTGAGCAGTTCTTC,CASSPPGQRGDGEQFF
TRBJ2-3,-,TRBV6-5,TRBD2,TGTGCCAGCACTCCTAGAATAGCGGGTACAGATACGCAGTATTTT,CASTPRIAGTDTQYF
TRBJ1-4,-,TRBV5-1,-,TGCGCCAGCAGCCAAGGTCACGGGACTAATGAAAAACTGTTTTTT,CASSQGHGTNEKLFF
TRBJ1-5,few,TRBV24-1,TRBD1,TGTGCCACCAGTGAACCGGGACAGGGGCGACATTATAGCAATCAGCCCCAGCATTTT,CATSEPGQGRHYSNQPQHF
TRBJ1-6,-,TRBV19,TRBD1,TGTGCCAGTAGCCCAACAGGGGCAACTAATTCACCCCTCCACTTT,CASSPTGATNSPLHF
TRBJ2-5,-,TRBV7-9,TRBD2,TGTGCCAGCAGCCCTCGACCGGGACTAGCGGGGAGACAAGAGACCCAGTACTTC,CASSPRPGLAGRQETQYF